The clone carrying this T cell receptor beta chain was seen once. No antigen is known for it. These data belong to a study of Ad26.COV2.S vaccination and SARS-CoV-2 variants. Treatment in this sample: roughly 19 received Ad26.COV2.S at low or high dose, single or two shots; a few received placebo; per-sample allocation not given. The samples were gathered on day 63 after the first injection of vaccine or placebo. Study findings and constraints: People who got the vaccine or the placebo had similar non-spike TCR breadth.

The CDR3 extends over 16 amino acids. Sequencing was performed with immunoSEQ multiplex PCR; in TCRdb, only in-frame clones are kept and a portion is missing. This sample has approximately 300,000 clones, with 86% found just once. The V call is TRBV21-1, the J call TRBJ1-2. TRBV21-1 has pseudogene status. This material consisted of peripheral blood, taken in a trial of Ad26.COV2.S vaccine versus placebo. This receptor was taken from a person aged 18-60 years who received the Ad26.COV2.S COVID-19 vaccine or a placebo. The CDR3 spells CASSKPLSRPIYGYTF. DNA of the CDR3: TGTGCCAGCAGCAAACCGTTGTCGAGGCCCATCTATGGCTACACCTTC.